A selection of T cell receptor beta chains follows, all from one sample in a study of human T cells and chemical hapten exposure. TCRdb passed the RACE reads through MiXCR, listing each CDR3 protein once. The sample has 99,000 or so distinct CDR3 sequences; roughly a tenth are singletons. Sequencing was performed on whole blood, taken in connection with sensitization to the hapten diphenylcyclopropenone (DPC). Receptors were obtained from a woman aged 55-75 years with alopecia areata. Some clones in this sample may be carry-over from other donors' samples. Both conserved end residues are part of each CDR3. Each record gives: D gene, V gene, J gene, clone size, CDR3 protein, CDR3 DNA. A D gene is named only where the DNA matches it firmly. Rows may omit the clone size; those that give it use once, few, many or a size class.

D gene: .; V gene: TRBV5-1; J gene: TRBJ1-4; clone size: few; CDR3 protein: CASSLDRPNEKLFF; CDR3 DNA: TGCGCCAGCAGTCTGGACAGACCTAATGAAAAACTGTTTTTT
D gene: .; V gene: TRBV15; J gene: TRBJ2-7; clone size: .; CDR3 protein: CATSRADGGAGGEQYF; CDR3 DNA: TGTGCCACCAGCAGGGCCGACGGAGGCGCCGGGGGCGAGCAGTACTTC
D gene: TRBD2; V gene: TRBV6-2/TRBV6-3; J gene: TRBJ2-1; clone size: many; CDR3 protein: CASSYSQAGVNNEQFF; CDR3 DNA: TGTGCCAGCAGTTACTCCCAAGCGGGGGTAAACAATGAGCAGTTCTTC
D gene: TRBD2; V gene: TRBV6-6; J gene: TRBJ2-3; clone size: many; CDR3 protein: CASSYSNSPGLAGAGDTQYF; CDR3 DNA: TGTGCCAGCAGTTACTCGAATAGCCCTGGACTAGCGGGGGCCGGGGATACGCAGTATTTT
D gene: .; V gene: TRBV27; J gene: TRBJ1-1; clone size: many; CDR3 protein: CASRQNRLSPEAFF; CDR3 DNA: TGTGCCAGCAGACAAAACAGGTTGTCACCTGAAGCTTTCTTT
D gene: TRBD1; V gene: TRBV7-2; J gene: TRBJ2-1; clone size: few; CDR3 protein: CASSQKTGSFNEQFF; CDR3 DNA: TGTGCCAGCAGCCAGAAGACAGGGTCATTTAATGAGCAGTTCTTC
D gene: .; V gene: TRBV29-1; J gene: TRBJ1-1; clone size: many; CDR3 protein: CSVEQGWGAFF; CDR3 DNA: TGCAGCGTTGAACAGGGGTGGGGAGCTTTCTTT
D gene: .; V gene: TRBV6-5; J gene: TRBJ2-7; clone size: .; CDR3 protein: CASKQAPQTTYEQYF; CDR3 DNA: TGTGCCAGTAAACAGGCCCCCCAAACCACCTACGAGCAGTACTTC
D gene: .; V gene: TRBV5-1; J gene: TRBJ1-6; clone size: many; CDR3 protein: CASSLGQHNSPLHF; CDR3 DNA: TGCGCCAGCAGCTTGGGACAGCATAATTCACCCCTCCACTTT
D gene: .; V gene: TRBV12-3/TRBV12-4; J gene: TRBJ1-6; clone size: many; CDR3 protein: CASNFQGGVGNSPLHF; CDR3 DNA: TGTGCCAGCAATTTTCAGGGAGGGGTAGGCAATTCACCCCTCCACTTT
D gene: .; V gene: TRBV5-1; J gene: TRBJ1-3; clone size: many; CDR3 protein: CASSEAGLISGNTIYF; CDR3 DNA: TGCGCCAGCAGCGAAGCAGGACTAATCTCTGGAAACACCATATATTTT
D gene: .; V gene: TRBV12-5; J gene: TRBJ1-1; clone size: many; CDR3 protein: CASGLPGRGANTEAFF; CDR3 DNA: TGTGCTAGTGGTTTGCCGGGGAGGGGAGCCAACACTGAAGCTTTCTTT
D gene: .; V gene: TRBV19; J gene: TRBJ2-2; clone size: many; CDR3 protein: CASRWTRLTGELFF; CDR3 DNA: TGTGCCAGTAGATGGACCCGGCTCACCGGGGAGCTGTTTTTT
D gene: TRBD1; V gene: TRBV18; J gene: TRBJ2-7; clone size: many; CDR3 protein: CASSPPGGHEQYF; CDR3 DNA: TGTGCCAGCTCACCACCAGGGGGCCACGAGCAGTACTTC
D gene: .; V gene: TRBV2; J gene: TRBJ2-1; clone size: few; CDR3 protein: CARSGATYNEQFF; CDR3 DNA: TGTGCCAGATCGGGGGCCACCTACAATGAGCAGTTCTTC
D gene: .; V gene: TRBV5-1; J gene: TRBJ1-1; clone size: few; CDR3 protein: CASSSGTGGTEAFF; CDR3 DNA: TGCGCCAGCAGCTCCGGGACGGGGGGCACTGAAGCTTTCTTT
D gene: TRBD1; V gene: TRBV6-1; J gene: TRBJ1-1; clone size: few; CDR3 protein: CASSEVRGLNTEAFF; CDR3 DNA: TGTGCCAGCAGTGAAGTAAGGGGGCTGAACACTGAAGCTTTCTTT